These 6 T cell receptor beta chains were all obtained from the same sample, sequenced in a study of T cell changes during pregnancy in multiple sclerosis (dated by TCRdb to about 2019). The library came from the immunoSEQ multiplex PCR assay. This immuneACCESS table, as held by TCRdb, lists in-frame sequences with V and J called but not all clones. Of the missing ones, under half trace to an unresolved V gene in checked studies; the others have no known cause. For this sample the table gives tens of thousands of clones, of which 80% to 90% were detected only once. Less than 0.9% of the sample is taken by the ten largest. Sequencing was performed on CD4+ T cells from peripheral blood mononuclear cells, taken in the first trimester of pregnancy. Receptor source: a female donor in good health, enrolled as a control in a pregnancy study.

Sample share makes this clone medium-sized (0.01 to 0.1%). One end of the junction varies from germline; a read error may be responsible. This CDR3 reads CASSEEMRTGNAEAFF. CDR3 nucleotides: TGTGCCAGCAGTGAAGAGATGAGGACAGGGAACGCTGAAGCTTTCTTT. The rearrangement uses TRBV6-1 and TRBJ1-1, with 8 bases aligning to TRBD1. The CDR3 loop spans 16 amino acids. Germline assignment: CDR1 MNHNS and CDR2 SASEGT.

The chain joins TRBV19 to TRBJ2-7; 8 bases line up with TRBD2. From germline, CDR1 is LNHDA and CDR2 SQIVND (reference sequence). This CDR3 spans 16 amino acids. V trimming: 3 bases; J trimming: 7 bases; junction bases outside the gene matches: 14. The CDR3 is CASSMDTGREREEQYF. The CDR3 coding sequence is TGTGCCAGTAGTATGGATACCGGGAGGGAGAGAGAGGAGCAGTACTTC.

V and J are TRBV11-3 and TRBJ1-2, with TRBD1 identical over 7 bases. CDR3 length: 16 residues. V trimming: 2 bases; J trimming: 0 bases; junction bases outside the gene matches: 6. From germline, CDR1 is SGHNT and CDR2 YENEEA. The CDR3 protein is CASSLYRGDSNYGYTF. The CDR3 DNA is TGTGCCAGCAGCTTATACAGGGGCGATTCTAACTATGGCTACACCTTC.

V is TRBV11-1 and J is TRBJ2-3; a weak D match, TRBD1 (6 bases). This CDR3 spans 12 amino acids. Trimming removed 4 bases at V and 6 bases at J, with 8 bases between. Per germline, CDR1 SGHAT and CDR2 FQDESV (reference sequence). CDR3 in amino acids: CASSWTEDTQYF. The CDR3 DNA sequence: TGTGCCAGCAGCTGGACAGAGGATACGCAGTATTTT.

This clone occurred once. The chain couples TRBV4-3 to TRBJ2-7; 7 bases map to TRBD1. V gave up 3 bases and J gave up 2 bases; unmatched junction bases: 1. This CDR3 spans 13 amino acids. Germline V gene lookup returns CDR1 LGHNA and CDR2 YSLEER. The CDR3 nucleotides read TGCGCCAGCAGCCAGGGACAGACCTACGAGCAGTACTTC. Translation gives CASSQGQTYEQYF.

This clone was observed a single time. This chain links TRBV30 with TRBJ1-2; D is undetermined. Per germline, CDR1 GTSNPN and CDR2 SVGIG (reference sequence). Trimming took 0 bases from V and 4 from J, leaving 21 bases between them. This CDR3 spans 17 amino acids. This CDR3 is CAWSVYGETGKLYGYTF. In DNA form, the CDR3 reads TGTGCCTGGAGTGTATACGGTGAAACCGGGAAACTCTATGGCTACACCTTC.